One sample yielded the 28 T cell receptor beta chains listed below, sequenced in a study of blood T cells in healthy people across ages. With a J-beta primer mix and a sample-barcoded 5' primer, a second PCR ran about 7 to 12 cycles. Each CDR3 protein gets one entry after TCRdb re-called the 5' RACE reads with MiXCR. The table includes over 950,000 distinct CDR3 sequences, under 40% detected once. Material: blood. Every receptor here comes from a man between 18 and 35 years old in good health.

This clonotype has a handful of counts. The chain uses TRBV7-2 and TRBJ2-3; 15 bases agree with TRBD2. V lost 0 bases and J lost 0; bases outside the gene matches: 4. This CDR3 spans 19 amino acids. In germline, CDR1 is SGHTA, CDR2 FQGNSA. The CDR3 region is CASSLALGTSGGSTDTQYF. CDR3 in DNA: TGTGCCAGCAGCTTAGCTTTAGGGACTAGCGGGGGGAGCACAGATACGCAGTATTTT.

This chain uses TRBV29-1 with TRBJ1-2; TRBD1 might be the D (5 bases). Trimming took off 0 bases at V and 7 bases at J, with 15 bases between the two ends. The CDR3 totals 14 residues. Germline lookup yields CDR1 SQVTM and CDR2 ANQGSEA. The CDR3 protein is CSVEEAIAGSGYTF. The CDR3 DNA reads as TGCAGCGTTGAAGAGGCCATAGCAGGGTCTGGCTACACCTTC.

This clonotype was detected many times. The genes are TRBV5-1 and TRBJ1-1, with D unresolved. The CDR3 runs 14 residues. The germline V and J ends were trimmed by 3 bases and 1 base, with 10 bases remaining between them. Germline V gives CDR1 SGHRS, CDR2 YFSETQ. The CDR3 DNA reads TGCGCCAGCAGCTCCCATCTCCGGAACACTGAAGCTTTCTTT. Amino acids: CASSSHLRNTEAFF. The full variable domain, in which reference TRBV5-1 and TRBJ1-1 provide the parts outside the CDR3, is KAGVTQTPRYLIKTRGQQVTLSCSPISGHRSVSWYQQTPGQGLQFLFEYFSETQRNKGNFPGRFSGRQFSNSRSEMNVSTLELGDSALYLCASSSHLRNTEAFFGQGTRLTVV.

This clonotype was counted a few times. The rearrangement links TRBV2 to TRBJ2-6; D uncertain. Germline CDR1 SNHLY, CDR2 FYNNEI. Between the trimmed V and J ends, which lost 1 base and 0 bases, there was a span of 4 bases. CDR3 length equals 15 residues. Here the CDR3 reads CASSEETSGANVLTF. CDR3 in DNA: TGTGCCAGCAGTGAAGAGACCTCTGGGGCCAACGTCCTGACTTTC.

This clonotype appeared a single time. The gene calls are TRBV7-9 and TRBJ2-2; D ambiguous. Germline V CDR1 and CDR2: SEHNR, FQNEAQ (reference sequence). V gave up 5 bases and J gave up 1 base, with 8 bases separating them. CDR3 size: 14 residues. The CDR3 region is CASSHRQNTGELFF. The CDR3 coding sequence is TGTGCCAGCAGCCATAGACAGAACACCGGGGAGCTGTTTTTT. Full variable domain (outside the CDR3, taken from reference TRBV7-9 and TRBJ2-2): DTGVSQNPRHKITKRGQNVTFRCDPISEHNRLYWYRQTLGQGPEFLTYFQNEAQLEKSRLLSDRFSAERPKGSFSTLEIQRTEQGDSAMYLCASSHRQNTGELFFGEGSRLTVL.

Remarks on this clonotype: A far bigger clonotype differs at one base, so this is likely a read error. This chain uses TRBV7-2 with TRBJ2-7, with TRBD1 as a possible D gene (6 bases). Per germline, CDR1 SGHTA and CDR2 FQGNSA. The CDR3 totals 12 residues. The CDR3 here is CVSSSDSYEQYF. The CDR3 bases are TGTGTCAGCAGCTCGGACAGTTACGAGCAGTACTTC.

This clonotype was observed a few times. This chain links TRBV4-2 with TRBJ1-1; TRBD1 is a possible D gene (5 bases). CDR1 is LGHNA and CDR2 is YNFKEQ in the germline V gene. Between the trimmed V and J ends, which lost 4 bases and 1 base, there was a span of 13 bases. The CDR3 runs 15 residues. The CDR3 bases are TGTGCCAGCAGCCGCACCTTGACAGCGAACACTGAAGCTTTCTTT. This gives the protein CASSRTLTANTEAFF.

There are a few counts of this clonotype. The gene calls are TRBV7-9 and TRBJ1-1, with a weak D call TRBD1 (6 bases). Germline CDR1 SEHNR, CDR2 FQNEAQ (reference sequence). V lost 4 bases and J lost 2, with 11 bases in between. The CDR3 spans 14 residues. The CDR3 nucleotides read TGTGCCAGCAGCTATACAGGGCCCAACACTGAAGCTTTCTTT. The encoded protein is CASSYTGPNTEAFF.

The chain links TRBV4-3 to TRBJ1-2; D is unresolved. Germline CDR1 reads LGHNA; CDR2 reads YSLEER. The CDR3 is 15 amino acids. The V end lost 4 bases, the J end lost 1 base, and 13 bases lay between the germline ends. For the CDR3, the DNA is TGCGCCAGCAGCCCGGACGGAAACCTTAACTATGGCTACACCTTC. Amino acids: CASSPDGNLNYGYTF.

This clonotype was seen only a few times. The chain recombines TRBV3-1 with TRBJ2-7; D unresolved. CDR1 is LGHDT and CDR2 is YNNKEL in the germline V gene (reference sequence). This CDR3 has 16 residues. V gave up 0 bases and J gave up 7 bases, with 19 bases separating them. The CDR3 is CASSQEWDTEGNEQYF. The CDR3 DNA reads TGTGCCAGCAGCCAAGAGTGGGATACTGAAGGCAATGAGCAGTACTTC.

This sequence joins TRBV29-1 and TRBJ2-4, with D hard to call. This CDR3 comprises 12 residues. The germline V gene has CDR1 SQVTM and CDR2 ANQGSEA. Between the trimmed V and J ends, which lost 3 bases and 5 bases, there was a span of 8 bases. CDR3 sequence: CSVEQEENIQYF. Here the CDR3 DNA reads TGCAGCGTTGAGCAGGAAGAAAACATTCAGTACTTC.

The chain joins TRBV20-1 to TRBJ1-2; perhaps TRBD1 as D (5 bases). The CDR3 has 13 amino acids. Trimming removed 5 bases from V and 9 bases from J, with 19 bases in between. CDR1 and CDR2 from the germline V gene are DFQATT and SNEGSKA (reference sequence). The CDR3 coding sequence is TGCAGTGCTCCCGGGGGGGTTGACTCGCGCTACACCTTC. It is translated as CSAPGGVDSRYTF.

This clonotype was counted only a few times. The chain uses TRBV11-1 and TRBJ2-1; 11 nucleotides match TRBD2. The CDR3 is 14 amino acids. Trimming at V came to 5 bases and at J to 6 bases, leaving 3 bases not matched to a gene. Germline CDR1 reads SGHAT; CDR2 reads FQDESV (reference sequence). The DNA for the CDR3 is TGTGCCAGCAGCACCACTAGCGGGGGCAATGAGCAGTTCTTC. Its protein product is CASSTTSGGNEQFF. Full variable domain (remainder filled in from reference TRBV11-1 and TRBJ2-1): EAEVAQSPRYKITEKSQAVAFWCDPISGHATLYWYRQILGQGPELLVQFQDESVVDDSQLPKDRFSAERLKGVDSTLKIQPAELGDSAMYLCASSTTSGGNEQFFGPGTRLTVL.

This clonotype was seen a handful of times. The rearrangement uses TRBV29-1 and TRBJ1-5; D is possibly TRBD1 (6 bases). The CDR3 covers 14 residues. The ends were cut back, 6 bases at V and 2 bases at J, with 14 bases in the middle. Germline assignment: CDR1 SQVTM and CDR2 ANQGSEA. The CDR3 sequence is CSVATGSRNQPQHF. CDR3 in DNA: TGCAGCGTCGCAACAGGGAGTCGCAATCAGCCCCAGCATTTT.

The chain combines TRBV28 with TRBJ1-2, with D maybe TRBD1 (5 bases). The CDR3 runs to 16 residues. V dropped 2 bases and J dropped 5 bases, with 18 bases sitting between them. Germline lookup yields CDR1 MDHEN and CDR2 SYDVKM. The CDR3 region is CASSLTETAMGYGYTF. CDR3 DNA sequence: TGTGCCAGCAGTTTAACGGAGACAGCGATGGGGTATGGCTACACCTTC.

This chain connects TRBV27 to TRBJ1-2, with TRBD1 matching over 8 bases. V lost 3 bases to trimming and J lost 4 bases; unmatched junction nucleotides: 7. The CDR3 has 15 amino acids. Germline loops: CDR1 MNHEY, CDR2 SMNVEV (reference sequence). This CDR3 is CASSFRAGGSYGYTF. CDR3 in DNA: TGTGCCAGCAGTTTTAGGGCAGGGGGCTCCTATGGCTACACCTTC.

The chain has TRBV4-2 and TRBJ2-3, with D possibly matching TRBD2 (5 bases). Trimming removed 0 bases from V and 0 bases from J, with 7 bases in between. CDR3 length: 15 amino acids. Germline-derived CDR1 and CDR2 are LGHNA and YNFKEQ. Here the CDR3 reads CASSQDGSSTDTQYF. CDR3 in DNA: TGTGCCAGCAGCCAAGATGGGAGCAGCACAGATACGCAGTATTTT.

The table lists this clonotype with a few counts. The chain carries TRBV27 and TRBJ1-6; a weak D match, TRBD1 (5 bases). This CDR3 is built from 17 residues. The V gene's germline CDR1 is MNHEY and CDR2 SMNVEV (reference sequence). The ends were cut back, 4 bases at V and 1 base at J, with 14 bases in the middle. The CDR3 is CASSSRPQGSYNSPLHF. The DNA for the CDR3 is TGTGCCAGCAGTTCCCGACCTCAGGGTTCCTATAATTCACCCCTCCACTTT.

The chain uses TRBV20-1 and TRBJ2-1; no reliable D call. This CDR3 region has 13 residues. Germline V gene lookup returns CDR1 DFQATT and CDR2 SNEGSKA (reference sequence). V shed 0 bases and J shed 7 bases, with 10 bases lying between them. CDR3 coding DNA: TGCAGTGCTAGAGATGGTGGTAGGAATGAGCAGTTCTTC. As protein: CSARDGGRNEQFF.

The CDR3 DNA reads TGTGCCTGGAGCCGAATATTAACAGGGGGAGTTAACTATGGCTACACCTTC. It specifies CAWSRILTGGVNYGYTF. This chain joins TRBV30 and TRBJ1-2, with 8 bases aligning to TRBD1. This CDR3 spans 17 amino acids. Germline values: CDR1 GTSNPN, CDR2 SVGIG (reference sequence). V gave up 3 bases and J gave up 1 base; unmatched junction bases: 13.

This chain joins TRBV29-1 and TRBJ2-7; no clear D gene. CDR1 and CDR2 from the germline V gene are SQVTM and ANQGSEA. The germline V and J ends were trimmed by 4 bases and 2 bases, with 12 bases remaining between them. CDR3 length equals 13 residues. CDR3 amino acids: CSVARIGPYEQYF. CDR3 DNA sequence: TGCAGCGTTGCGCGGATAGGGCCCTACGAGCAGTACTTC.

The CDR3 DNA reads as TGTGCCAGTAGTATCTCCTCTTTAGCGGGGGGTGGAGATACGCAGTATTTT. Encoded protein: CASSISSLAGGGDTQYF. The chain couples TRBV19 to TRBJ2-3, with 10 bases lining up with TRBD2. The CDR3 runs to 17 residues. V shed 3 bases, J shed 5 bases, and the junction held 11 bases outside the gene matches. Germline V gene data show CDR1 as LNHDA and CDR2 as SQIVND (reference sequence). Full variable domain (rest looked up from reference TRBV19 and TRBJ2-3): DGGITQSPKYLFRKEGQNVTLSCEQNLNHDAMYWYRQDPGQGLRLIYYSQIVNDFQKGDIAEGYSVSREKKESFPLTVTSAQKNPTAFYLCASSISSLAGGGDTQYFGPGTRLTVL.

This clonotype was seen a handful of times. The gene calls are TRBV28 and TRBJ1-1; D is perhaps TRBD1 (6 bases). Germline V gives CDR1 MDHEN, CDR2 SYDVKM. V shed 6 bases and J shed 4 bases, with 18 bases lying between them. CDR3 length: 15 amino acids. The CDR3 is CASSLGQGRSTEAFF. The CDR3 bases are TGTGCCAGCAGCCTAGGTCAGGGGCGTAGCACTGAAGCTTTCTTT.

This clonotype was seen once. The chain recombines TRBV11-2 with TRBJ2-7; D perhaps matches TRBD1 (6 bases). The germline CDR1 and CDR2 sequences are SGHAT and FQNNGV. The V gene lost 0 bases and the J gene lost 1 base, with 10 bases spanning the gap. This CDR3 has 15 amino acids. The CDR3 protein is CASSLDRQGSYEQYF. CDR3 nucleotide sequence: TGTGCCAGCAGCTTAGATCGCCAGGGGTCCTACGAGCAGTACTTC.

The rearrangement links TRBV10-3 to TRBJ2-7, with a possible D match to TRBD2 (6 bases). Per the germline V gene, CDR1 is ENHRY and CDR2 is SYGVKD. V lost 2 bases, J lost 2 bases, and 10 bases lay in between. This CDR3 is 14 amino acids long. The CDR3 DNA is TGTGCCATCAGTGAGAATGCGGGGCCCTACGAGCAGTACTTC. Translated: CAISENAGPYEQYF.

The chain links TRBV29-1 to TRBJ1-2, with D possibly being TRBD1 (5 bases). Germline V gene sequence: CDR1 SQVTM, CDR2 ANQGSEA. V gave up 6 bases and J gave up 1 base, with 21 bases separating them. There are 16 residues in the CDR3. The CDR3 DNA follows: TGCAGCGTGGCCCCCACAGGCCCATCAATTAACTATGGCTACACCTTC. Its translation: CSVAPTGPSINYGYTF.

The V call is TRBV12-3 or TRBV12-4, the J call TRBJ1-3; the D gene is possibly TRBD1 (5 bases). Trimming took off 6 bases at V and 4 bases at J, with 13 bases between the two ends. CDR3 length equals 14 residues. The CDR3 DNA is TGTGCCAGCAGCAGAGGGGCGAGAGGAAACACCATATATTTT. Translated: CASSRGARGNTIYF.

The chain uses TRBV20-1 and TRBJ2-5, with 11 bases matching TRBD2. CDR1 is DFQATT, CDR2 SNEGSKA, per germline (reference sequence). The CDR3 consists of 16 residues. The ends lost 3 bases at V and 11 bases at J; junction bases unmatched: 17. CDR3 residues: CSARGASGGFVDEQYF. In nucleotides, the CDR3 is TGCAGTGCTAGGGGGGCTAGCGGGGGGTTTGTCGATGAGCAGTACTTC.